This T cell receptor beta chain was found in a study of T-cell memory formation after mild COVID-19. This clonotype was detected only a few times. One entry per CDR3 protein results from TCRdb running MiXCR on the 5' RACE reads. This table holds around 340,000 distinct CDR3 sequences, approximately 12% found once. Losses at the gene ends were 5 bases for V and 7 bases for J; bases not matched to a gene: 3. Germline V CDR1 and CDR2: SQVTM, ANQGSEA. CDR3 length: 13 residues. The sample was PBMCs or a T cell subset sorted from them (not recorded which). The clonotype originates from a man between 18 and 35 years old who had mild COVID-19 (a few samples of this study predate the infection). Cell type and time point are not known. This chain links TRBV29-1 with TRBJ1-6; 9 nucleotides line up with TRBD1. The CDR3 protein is CSVQTGGNSPLHF. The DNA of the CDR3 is TGCAGCGTTCAGACAGGGGGGAATTCACCCCTCCACTTT.